The rows below give T cell receptor beta chains drawn from one sample of a study of cytomegalovirus exposure and HLA in healthy donors. The protocol was immunoSEQ multiplex PCR, while the TCRdb copy is restricted to in-frame clones and leaves out a portion. The table includes approximately 180,000 clones, roughly 12% detected once. The specimen was PBMCs. The receptors were sampled from a man aged 50 or older in good health and CMV-seropositive. Both conserved end residues are part of each CDR3. A D gene is named only where the DNA matches it firmly. The size entry is marked missing in some rows and otherwise reads once, few, many or a size class.

J gene | D gene | clone size | V gene | CDR3 DNA | CDR3 protein
TRBJ2-5 | - | few | TRBV7-9 | TGTGCCAGCAGCCGCTGGGCAGCGGATCAAGAGACCCAGTACTTC | CASSRWAADQETQYF
TRBJ2-1 | - | - | TRBV7-6 | TGTGCCAGCAGCTTAGCGAGGGTCGATGAGCAGTTCTTC | CASSLARVDEQFF
TRBJ2-7 | TRBD1 | few | TRBV10-1 | TGCGCCAGCAGCCCGGACAGGGAGAACTACGAGCAGTACTTC | CASSPDRENYEQYF
TRBJ1-1 | - | - | TRBV1 | TGCACCAGCAGCCACGGGCGGGGGAACACTGAAGCTTTCTTT | CTSSHGRGNTEAFF
TRBJ2-5 | TRBD1 | - | TRBV2 | TGTGCCAGCAGTTACCTCCAGGGGGCCGCAGGGACCCAGTACTTC | CASSYLQGAAGTQYF
TRBJ2-5 | TRBD1 | few | TRBV7-6 | TGTGCCAGCAGCTCCGGACAGGGTGGTGAGACCCAGTACTTC | CASSSGQGGETQYF
TRBJ1-1 | TRBD1 | - | TRBV4-3 | TGCGCCAGCAGCCAAGATCACAGGGGGAAACCAGATGGGACTTTCTTT | CASSQDHRGKPDGTFF
TRBJ1-4 | TRBD1 | few | TRBV27 | TGTGCCAGCAGTTTTGGCAGGGGGCTAAATGAAAAACTGTTTTTT | CASSFGRGLNEKLFF
TRBJ2-2 | TRBD1 | few | TRBV5-6 | TGTGCCAGCAGCTTGGTGGACAGGGGGCTGTCGACCGGGGAGCTGTTTTTT | CASSLVDRGLSTGELFF
TRBJ1-2 | - | - | TRBV5-1 | TGCGCCAGCAGCCCAGGTCGGGTAATTACAGGGAACTATGGCTACACCTTC | CASSPGRVITGNYGYTF
TRBJ2-3 | TRBD1 | few | TRBV4-3 | TGCGCCAGCAGCCAAGATAGCACAGGGGTTGCAGATACGCAGTATTTT | CASSQDSTGVADTQYF
TRBJ2-5 | TRBD1 | - | TRBV27 | TGTGCCAGCAGTCCGATAGGGACAGGGCTAGAGACCCAGTACTTC | CASSPIGTGLETQYF
TRBJ1-5 | - | - | TRBV18 | TGTGCCAGCTCACCAGGCAGGGCTAATCAGCCCCAGCATTTT | CASSPGRANQPQHF
TRBJ1-2 | TRBD1 | few | TRBV7-8 | TGTGCCAGCAGCCCCTGGACAGGGGCGAACTATGGCTACACCTTC | CASSPWTGANYGYTF
TRBJ2-5 | TRBD1 | - | TRBV7-2 | TGTGCCAGCAGCCTATGGGGGACAGGGATACAAGAGACCCAGTACTTC | CASSLWGTGIQETQYF
TRBJ2-1 | - | few | TRBV6-1 | TGTGCCAGCAGCAAAGGGGGGGCTAGTATAAATGAGCAGTTCTTC | CASSKGGASINEQFF
TRBJ1-5 | TRBD1 | - | TRBV6-1 | TGTGCCAGCAGTGTGACAGGGGAAGGGCAGCCCCAGCATTTT | CASSVTGEGQPQHF
TRBJ1-4 | - | few | TRBV19 | TGTGCCAGTAGTATTAGGGGTGCAACTAATGAAAAACTGTTTTTT | CASSIRGATNEKLFF
TRBJ1-2 | - | - | TRBV5-4 | TGTGCCAGCAGCTTGGGGGCAGGGGACTATGGCTACACCTTC | CASSLGAGDYGYTF
TRBJ1-5 | - | - | TRBV18 | TGTGCCAGCTCACCAGGTTTCACAGGATTCAATCAGCCCCAGCATTTT | CASSPGFTGFNQPQHF
TRBJ2-5 | TRBD2 | - | TRBV10-1 | TGCGCCAGCAGGGGCCGCCATCCACTAGCGGGGGTCCAAGAGACCCAGTACTTC | CASRGRHPLAGVQETQYF
TRBJ2-1 | - | - | TRBV6-5 | TGTGCCAGCAGCCTAAGGCGAGGAACCTACAATGAGCAGTTCTTC | CASSLRRGTYNEQFF
TRBJ1-2 | TRBD1 | few | TRBV4-1 | TGCGCCAGCAGCCAAGACCAGGGGGATAACTATGGCTACACCTTC | CASSQDQGDNYGYTF
TRBJ1-5 | - | many | TRBV19 | TGTGCCAGCAGGGGCAGCAATCAGCCCCAGCATTTT | CASRGSNQPQHF
TRBJ2-1 | TRBD2 | few | TRBV7-9 | TGTGCCAGCAGACCGGACCCTAGCGGGGGGGGCAATGAGCAGTTCTTC | CASRPDPSGGGNEQFF
TRBJ1-1 | - | few | TRBV25-1 | TGTGCCAGCAGTCAACCGGGTACTGAAGCTTTCTTT | CASSQPGTEAFF
TRBJ2-2 | TRBD2 | - | TRBV12-5 | TGTGCTAGTGGTATAGGACTCCCGGGGGGCACCGGGGAGCTGTTTTTT | CASGIGLPGGTGELFF
TRBJ1-2 | - | few | TRBV29-1 | TGCAGCGTTGGGGCCCAGGGCCACTATGGCTACACCTTC | CSVGAQGHYGYTF
TRBJ2-1 | - | - | TRBV7-9 | TGTGCCAGCAGCCCCCACACAGTTCTAAATGAGCAGTTCTTC | CASSPHTVLNEQFF
TRBJ2-5 | - | few | TRBV6-5 | TGTGCCAGCAGCCCCGGAGAGACCCAGTACTTC | CASSPGETQYF
TRBJ1-1 | - | few | TRBV7-6 | TGTGCCAGCAGCTTGTGGGCGGGAATAAACACTGAAGCTTTCTTT | CASSLWAGINTEAFF
TRBJ2-7 | - | few | TRBV30 | TGTGCCTGGTCCCTAGAGGACGAGCAGTACTTC | CAWSLEDEQYF
TRBJ1-2 | - | few | TRBV9 | TGTGCCAGCAGCGTAGATATTAACTATGGCTACACCTTC | CASSVDINYGYTF
TRBJ1-5 | - | few | TRBV9 | TGTGCCAGCAGCGCCGGGTGGCAGCTCAATCAGCCCCAGCATTTT | CASSAGWQLNQPQHF
TRBJ1-1 | - | - | TRBV7-2 | TGTGCCAGCAGCCCCCGCCCCCCCGGCAGGGTCGAAGCTTTCTTT | CASSPRPPGRVEAFF
TRBJ1-3 | - | few | TRBV5-1 | TGCGCCAGCGCTCTCGGAGGGTCCTCCTCTGGAAACACCATATATTTT | CASALGGSSSGNTIYF
TRBJ2-2 | - | - | TRBV4-2 | TGTGCCAGACGAGGGGGGGCATTAGAAGTGATCGGGGAGCTGTTTTTT | CARRGGALEVIGELFF